These T cell receptor beta chains were read from a single sample in a study of blood T cell repertoires in COVID-19. Method: immunoSEQ multiplex PCR; TCRdb's copy keeps in-frame clones and lacks some. The table has more than 11,000 clones, roughly four fifths seen once. The sample comprised peripheral blood. Receptor source: a woman aged 55 to 70 with acute or convalescent COVID-19. Each CDR3 is given with its conserved first and last residue. The D gene is left open where the match is weak. Rows give clone size only sometimes, using once, few, many, or a class for an expanded clone.

.	.	TRBJ1-5	TRBV15	CATSRDITVHSNQPQHF	TGTGCCACCAGCAGAGATATCACAGTCCATAGCAATCAGCCCCAGCATTTT
few	TRBD1	TRBJ2-7	TRBV15	CATSRVGAGGTYEQYF	TGTGCCACCAGCAGAGTAGGGGCAGGGGGTACCTACGAGCAGTACTTC
.	.	TRBJ1-1	TRBV19	CASSTKSGTEAFF	TGTGCCAGTAGTACCAAGTCGGGTACTGAAGCTTTCTTT
.	.	TRBJ2-2	TRBV21-1	CASSKWAGPGELFF	TGTGCCAGCAGCAAATGGGCGGGGCCCGGGGAGCTGTTTTTT
few	TRBD1	TRBJ1-1	TRBV5-1	CASGQGVANTEAFF	TGCGCCAGCGGGCAGGGGGTGGCGAACACTGAAGCTTTCTTT
.	TRBD2	TRBJ2-5	TRBV4-2	CASSQGSGGPETQYF	TGTGCCAGCAGCCAGGGAAGCGGGGGGCCGGAGACCCAGTACTTC
.	.	TRBJ2-2	TRBV5-1	CASSSTANTGELFF	TGCGCCAGCAGCTCGACAGCGAACACCGGGGAGCTGTTTTTT
.	.	TRBJ2-5	TRBV9	CASSVSPTGPETQYF	TGTGCCAGCAGCGTATCCCCCACAGGCCCGGAGACCCAGTACTTC
.	TRBD1	TRBJ2-5	TRBV28	CASSPGPDRGPKTQYF	TGTGCCAGCAGTCCGGGGCCGGACAGGGGGCCGAAGACCCAGTACTTC
few	.	TRBJ2-1	TRBV5-6	CASSLGGNSYNEQFF	TGTGCCAGCAGCTTAGGAGGGAATTCCTACAATGAGCAGTTCTTC
.	.	TRBJ2-7	TRBV30	CAWSVQSAGLYEQYF	TGTGCCTGGAGTGTACAAAGTGCGGGACTCTACGAGCAGTACTTC
.	.	TRBJ1-5	TRBV4-1	CASSQRQVNQPQHF	TGCGCCAGCAGCCAGAGACAGGTCAATCAGCCCCAGCATTTT
.	.	TRBJ2-3	TRBV25-1	CASSDGGKQTYTQYF	TGTGCCAGCAGTGACGGGGGAAAGCAGACATATACGCAGTATTTT